Sequencing of this T cell receptor beta chain was carried out in a study of shared clonotypes between healthy human individuals. From germline, CDR1 is LNHDA and CDR2 SQIVND (reference sequence). V shed 6 bases, J shed 8 bases, and the junction held 10 bases outside the gene matches. This CDR3 comprises 14 residues. Only in-frame clones appear in the TCRdb table, and some are missing; sequencing was by immunoSEQ multiplex PCR. The repertoire holds some 1 million clones, with roughly 70% as singletons. Specimen: memory CD4+ T cells sorted from blood. This sample's subset: CD45RA-negative fraction. The sequence derives from a man younger than 35 in good health. The V gene is TRBV19, the J gene TRBJ1-2; 9 nucleotides agree with TRBD1. CDR3 region: CASRPTGTGRGYTF. CDR3 coding DNA: TGTGCCAGTAGGCCCACCGGGACAGGGCGGGGCTACACCTTC.